The rows below give T cell receptor beta chains drawn from one sample of a study of cytomegalovirus exposure and HLA in healthy donors. Profiled with immunoSEQ multiplex PCR; TCRdb holds only in-frame clones, not every one. In the table there are fewer than 250,000 clones, approximately 90% of which are singletons. Material for sequencing was PBMCs. Every receptor here comes from a man between 18 and 29 years old in good health and CMV-seronegative. The CDR3 runs from the conserved cysteine through the conserved F or W. Each record gives: D gene, J gene, clone size, V gene, CDR3 DNA, CDR3 protein. D genes are given only for firm matches. Clone sizes are given selectively: once, few, many, or a class where the clone is expanded.

d_call: NA; j_call: TRBJ1-2; clone_size: NA; v_call: TRBV28; cdr3_nt: TGTGCCATCGCGGCGGAGGGGAGGTCCTATGGCTACACCTTC; cdr3_aa: CAIAAEGRSYGYTF
d_call: NA; j_call: TRBJ2-7; clone_size: few; v_call: TRBV11-2; cdr3_nt: TGTGCCAGCAGCTCAACTAAGGACGAGCAGTACTTC; cdr3_aa: CASSSTKDEQYF
d_call: NA; j_call: TRBJ1-4; clone_size: NA; v_call: TRBV29-1; cdr3_nt: TGCAGCGGGACAGAAGCGGAATCTAATGAAAAACTGTTTTTT; cdr3_aa: CSGTEAESNEKLFF
d_call: TRBD1; j_call: TRBJ2-3; clone_size: few; v_call: TRBV5-1; cdr3_nt: TGCGCCAGCAGCCCCCGGGGGACAGGGGTCGGCGATACGCAGTATTTT; cdr3_aa: CASSPRGTGVGDTQYF
d_call: NA; j_call: TRBJ2-5; clone_size: NA; v_call: TRBV7-6; cdr3_nt: TGTGCCAGCAGCTTAGATGAAGGGGCGTTGAGGGAGACCCAGTACTTC; cdr3_aa: CASSLDEGALRETQYF
d_call: NA; j_call: TRBJ2-3; clone_size: NA; v_call: TRBV4-1; cdr3_nt: TGCGCCAGCAGCCAAGATAAGACCGGGACACCGCGGGGGGATACGCAGTATTTT; cdr3_aa: CASSQDKTGTPRGDTQYF
d_call: TRBD1; j_call: TRBJ2-2; clone_size: NA; v_call: TRBV7-9; cdr3_nt: TGTGCCAGCAGCTTAGTACAGGGGTCCGGGGAGCTGTTTTTT; cdr3_aa: CASSLVQGSGELFF
d_call: NA; j_call: TRBJ1-4; clone_size: NA; v_call: TRBV11-2; cdr3_nt: TGTGCCAGCAGCTTAGATCTCGGTGCTTATGAAAAACTGTTTTTT; cdr3_aa: CASSLDLGAYEKLFF
d_call: NA; j_call: TRBJ2-1; clone_size: NA; v_call: TRBV15; cdr3_nt: TGTGCCACCAGCACCTTCTCCTACAATGAGCAGTTCTTC; cdr3_aa: CATSTFSYNEQFF
d_call: TRBD2; j_call: TRBJ2-3; clone_size: NA; v_call: TRBV28; cdr3_nt: TGTGCCAGCAGTTTAGCGGGGGTTAACACAGATACGCAGTATTTT; cdr3_aa: CASSLAGVNTDTQYF
d_call: NA; j_call: TRBJ1-5; clone_size: NA; v_call: TRBV6-6; cdr3_nt: TGTGCCAGCAGGAACGAACAGGGCGTCAGCAATCAGCCCCAGCATTTT; cdr3_aa: CASRNEQGVSNQPQHF